This T cell receptor (beta chain) was captured in a study of regulatory T cells in long-lasting Graves disease. This clonotype was picked up many times. TCR beta libraries were built with iRepertoire HTBI primers and Arm-PCR of CDR3 regions. TCRdb analysed the multiplex PCR reads with MiXCR anew, one entry per CDR3 protein. Of 380,000 or so distinct CDR3 sequences listed, 15% to 20% are singletons. V dropped 6 bases and J dropped 3 bases, with 18 bases sitting between them. Germline CDR1 DFQATT, CDR2 SNEGSKA (reference sequence). This CDR3 is built from 14 residues. Indicated time point: newly diagnosed GD, antithyroid drugs for less than 3 months. Preparation of the TCR library used RNA extracted from PBMCs. This same sample was also taken into another study, of T cells in Graves' hyperthyroidism and ophthalmopathy.

The V gene is TRBV20-1, the J gene TRBJ2-7, with D perhaps matching TRBD1 or TRBD2 (5 bases each). This specimen consisted of peripheral blood mononuclear cells (PBMCs), obtained at new diagnosis, from a patient treated with antithyroid drugs. The source is a woman aged 18-29 years with Graves disease. The CDR3 region is CSASTPGRNYEQYF. Here the CDR3 DNA reads TGCAGTGCGAGCACTCCGGGACGGAACTACGAGCAGTACTTC.